One sample yielded the 17 T cell receptor beta chains listed below, sequenced in a study of spatial heterogeneity in lung cancer. These TCRs' antigens remain unknown. TCRdb reprocessed the 5' RACE reads via MiXCR and lists one record per CDR3 protein. The repertoire consists of about 20,000 distinct CDR3 sequences, with more than 15% occurring once and the leading ten covering more than 30%. Broader study findings: Mutation tallies in tumors tracked expanded intratumoral alpha and beta TCR counts.

The time point here: sample taken at primary tumor resection. The source material was lung tumor tissue, sampled at surgery. Receptor source: a female donor with early-stage non-small cell lung cancer.

The chain links TRBV7-6 to TRBJ2-5; possible D gene TRBD2, 6 bases. Germline assignment: CDR1 SGHVS and CDR2 FNYEAQ. The V gene lost 6 bases and the J gene lost 5 bases, with 22 bases spanning the gap. This CDR3 is 16 amino acids long. As DNA, the CDR3 is TGTGCCAGCAGAGCGCAAGCCGGGACTGCACGCGAGACCCAGTACTTC. Its translation: CASRAQAGTARETQYF.

The rearrangement joins TRBV3-1 to TRBJ2-1; no firm D call. V lost 4 bases and J 9 bases, leaving 19 bases between the germline ends. Germline V gene sequence: CDR1 LGHDT, CDR2 YNNKEL (reference sequence). The length of the CDR3 is 15 residues. CDR3 bases: TGTGCCAGCAGCCTCGCTACCCCTACTGGTGCTGAGCAGTTCTTC. Translated: CASSLATPTGAEQFF.

This clonotype was recorded many times. The V call is TRBV6-5, the J call TRBJ2-1; 8 bases match TRBD2. Losses at the gene ends were 4 bases for V and 9 bases for J; bases not matched to a gene: 8. Germline V gene lookup returns CDR1 MNHEY and CDR2 SVGAGI. The CDR3 covers 14 residues. The CDR3 nucleotides read TGTGCCAGCAGTTTAGCGGGGCCAGAGGGTGAGCAGTTCTTC. This translates into CASSLAGPEGEQFF.

This clonotype has a count of ten or more. V is TRBV20-1 and J is TRBJ2-1; TRBD1 agrees at 7 bases. J lost 2 bases, V lost 3 bases, and 10 bases had no gene match. This CDR3 is 16 amino acids long. Per the germline V gene, CDR1 is DFQATT and CDR2 is SNEGSKA (reference sequence). CDR3 DNA sequence: TGCAGTGCTAGTCTCCGGGACAGAAAGGCCTACAATGAGCAGTTCTTC. The encoded protein is CSASLRDRKAYNEQFF.

This chain connects TRBV7-2 to TRBJ2-7, with D perhaps TRBD1 or TRBD2 (6 bases each). The CDR3 contains 15 residues. The V end was cut by 1 base, the J end by 6 bases, with 16 bases between. From germline, CDR1 is SGHTA and CDR2 FQGNSA. The CDR3 nucleotides are TGTGCCAGCAGCTTAGGACTAGGGGGTCTGAGCGAGCAGTACTTC. It specifies CASSLGLGGLSEQYF. The full variable domain, completed using reference TRBV7-2 and TRBJ2-7, is GAGVSQSPSNKVTEKGKDVELRCDPISGHTALYWYRQSLGQGLEFLIYFQGNSAPDKSGLPSDRFSAERTGGSVSTLTIQRTQQEDSAVYLCASSLGLGGLSEQYFGPGTRLTVT.

This clonotype showed up just a few times. V and J are TRBV20-1 and TRBJ2-3; D gene uncertain. Per the germline V gene, CDR1 is DFQATT and CDR2 is SNEGSKA (reference sequence). V lost 3 bases and J 5 bases, leaving 18 bases between the germline ends. The CDR3 is made up of 15 amino acids. The CDR3 loop is CSASPAEPRGDTQYF. As DNA, the CDR3 is TGCAGTGCTAGTCCCGCGGAACCACGTGGAGATACGCAGTATTTT.

This clonotype was seen many times. This chain connects TRBV14 to TRBJ2-7; D is possibly TRBD2 (7 bases). Germline CDR1 reads SGHDN; CDR2 reads FVKESK. The CDR3 extends over 14 amino acids. The V end was cut by 4 bases, the J end by 5 bases, with 15 bases between. The chain's CDR3 is CASSREDGGHEQYF. DNA for the CDR3: TGTGCCAGCAGCCGAGAGGACGGGGGGCACGAGCAGTACTTC.

This clonotype is medium-sized (0.01 to 0.1%) within its sample. The V and J genes are TRBV6-5 and TRBJ2-4, with 7 bases matching TRBD2. Germline V gene lookup returns CDR1 MNHEY and CDR2 SVGAGI. Losses at the gene ends were 8 bases for V and 0 bases for J; bases not matched to a gene: 7. This CDR3 is built from 15 residues. CDR3 protein: CASRPGGPAKNIQYF. The CDR3 DNA is TGTGCCAGCCGCCCGGGAGGCCCAGCCAAAAACATTCAGTACTTC.

This clonotype was detected a few times. The chain joins TRBV9 to TRBJ2-5; 7 bases align to TRBD2. The CDR3 totals 16 residues. The germline V gene encodes CDR1 SGDLS and CDR2 YYNGEE. The junction had 10 bases not matched to a gene; V was cut back by 1 base and J by 4 bases. CDR3 DNA sequence: TGTGCCAGCAGCGTAAGTGCGGGCGGCGGGGGAGAGACCCAGTACTTC. Its protein is CASSVSAGGGGETQYF.

This clonotype was observed many times. The rearrangement joins TRBV20-1 to TRBJ2-7; D is unclear. CDR3 length: 15 residues. Trimming took 4 bases from V and 1 from J, leaving 17 bases between them. Per germline, CDR1 DFQATT and CDR2 SNEGSKA (reference sequence). CDR3: CSATPEEGASYEQYF. The CDR3 DNA follows: TGCAGTGCTACTCCGGAAGAAGGAGCTTCCTACGAGCAGTACTTC.

This clonotype ranks as medium-sized. The gene calls are TRBV24-1 and TRBJ2-1; D may correspond to TRBD1 or TRBD2 (6 bases each). CDR3 length: 14 residues. Germline V lookup: CDR1 KGHDR, CDR2 SFDVKD. Trimming left V 4 bases short and J 7 bases short, with 13 bases between. The CDR3 bases are TGTGCCACCAGTGAGCCCGGAGGGGGGAATGAGCAGTTCTTC. Translated, it gives CATSEPGGGNEQFF.

By sample fraction, this clonotype is medium-sized. The J gene is TRBJ2-7, the V gene TRBV6-6; 12 nucleotides agree with TRBD1. Losses at the gene ends were 5 bases for V and 4 bases for J; bases not matched to a gene: 6. The CDR3 contains 15 residues. Germline-derived CDR1 and CDR2 are MNHNY and SVGAGI (reference sequence). The CDR3 here is CASSRGTGGKYEQYF. The CDR3 nucleotides are TGTGCCAGCAGTCGCGGGACAGGGGGCAAGTACGAGCAGTACTTC.

This clonotype came up a few times. V and J are TRBV24-1 and TRBJ2-3, with D unresolved. The CDR3 runs 14 residues. Germline lookup yields CDR1 KGHDR and CDR2 SFDVKD. The ends were cut back, 5 bases at V and 3 bases at J, with 11 bases in the middle. CDR3 coding DNA: TGTGCCACCAGTGGCGCAGGATGGACAGATACGCAGTATTTT. It encodes CATSGAGWTDTQYF.

The chain uses TRBV20-1 and TRBJ2-5; D is perhaps TRBD1 (5 bases). Between the trimmed V and J ends, which lost 1 base and 1 base, there was a span of 16 bases. The CDR3 totals 16 residues. Per the germline V gene, CDR1 is DFQATT and CDR2 is SNEGSKA (reference sequence). The CDR3 nucleotides read TGCAGTGCTAGAGGCTCCCCAGACAGACCCCAAGAGACCCAGTACTTC. This gives the protein CSARGSPDRPQETQYF.

This clonotype was counted at least ten times. This chain uses TRBV20-1 with TRBJ2-7; TRBD2 matches at 15 bases. V gave up 0 bases and J gave up 4 bases; unmatched junction bases: 7. Germline loops: CDR1 DFQATT, CDR2 SNEGSKA (reference sequence). This CDR3 spans 17 amino acids. CDR3 amino acids: CSAREREGLAGGYEQYF. For the CDR3, the DNA is TGCAGTGCTAGAGAACGGGAAGGACTAGCGGGAGGGTACGAGCAGTACTTC.

This clonotype was counted ten times or more. The genes are TRBV6-5 and TRBJ2-3; TRBD1 matches at 9 bases. The CDR3 is 15 residues long. Trimming cost V 5 bases and J 1 base; bases outside gene matches: 4. Germline lookup yields CDR1 MNHEY and CDR2 SVGAGI. DNA of the CDR3: TGTGCCAGCAGTCTGCGGACAGGGGGCACAGATACGCAGTATTTT. Translating it yields CASSLRTGGTDTQYF.

CDR3: CASSPTTPPNEQFF. The CDR3 region has the DNA TGTGCCAGCAGCCCAACCACTCCGCCCAATGAGCAGTTCTTC. The rearrangement links TRBV13 to TRBJ2-1; D is uncertain. The CDR3 has 14 amino acids. Trimming stripped 5 bases from V and 6 bases from J, with 14 bases between. Germline values: CDR1 PRHDT, CDR2 FYEKMQ (reference sequence).